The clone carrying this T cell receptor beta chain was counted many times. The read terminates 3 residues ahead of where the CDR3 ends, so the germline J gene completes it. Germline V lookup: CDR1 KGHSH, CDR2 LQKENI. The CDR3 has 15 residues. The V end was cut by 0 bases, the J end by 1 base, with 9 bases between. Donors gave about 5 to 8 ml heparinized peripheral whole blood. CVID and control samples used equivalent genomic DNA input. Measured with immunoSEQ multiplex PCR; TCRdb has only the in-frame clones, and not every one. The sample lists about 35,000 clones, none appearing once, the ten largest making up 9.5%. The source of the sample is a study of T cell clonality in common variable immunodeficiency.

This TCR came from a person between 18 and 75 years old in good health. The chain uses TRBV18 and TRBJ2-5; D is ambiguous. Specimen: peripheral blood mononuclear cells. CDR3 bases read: TGTGCCAGCTCACCACCGTCAAGGCCCCAAGAGACC. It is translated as CASSPPSRPQET. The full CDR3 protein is CASSPPSRPQETQYF.